This note documents a single T cell receptor (beta chain) sequence. Its antigen is unidentified. Clones were sequenced by immunoSEQ multiplex PCR, and TCRdb holds only the in-frame ones, with some missing. The repertoire holds approximately 100,000 clones, with under 90% as singletons. The sample comes from a study of OX40 agonist ivuxolimab in advanced cancers. Study summary: Dose-escalation patients suffered from hepatocellular carcinoma, melanoma, renal cell or head and neck cancer. The study's findings and limits: CD4+ and CD8+ blood T cells expanded clonally by week 6 at 0.1 to 3.0 mg/kg.

The TCR was taken from an adult with an advanced solid tumor such as melanoma, head and neck, liver or kidney cancer. Sequenced here: CD4+ or CD8+ T cells sorted from blood, sampled in a trial of the OX40 agonist ivuxolimab.

The CDR3 region has the DNA TGTGCCAGCAGCCGACAGGGGAGCTCCTACGAGCAGTACTTC. This translates into CASSRQGSSYEQYF. This sequence joins TRBV7-9 and TRBJ2-7; 8 nucleotides agree with TRBD1. Per germline, CDR1 SEHNR and CDR2 FQNEAQ (reference sequence). J gave up 0 bases and V 5 bases, and 3 bases lay outside the gene matches. The CDR3 sequence is 14 residues long.